The text below deals with one TCR beta chain. As yet, its antigen is unknown. Produced via immunoSEQ multiplex PCR; TCRdb's table is partial and in-frame only. The data contain about 4,700 clones, 65% to 80% of them seen just once; the ten biggest clones take up more than 2.5%. The data originate from a study of neoadjuvant nivolumab and ipilimumab in lung cancer. Broader study findings: Blood richness before therapy tracked richness in tumors resected after neoadjuvant therapy. TCR richness and clonality were higher in tumors than adjacent uninvolved lung.

The V gene lost 4 bases and the J gene lost 4 bases, with 17 bases spanning the gap. The germline gives CDR1 MGHRA, CDR2 YSYEKL. There are 16 residues in the CDR3. The chain has TRBV4-1 and TRBJ1-5; D is unclear. The origin of this receptor is an adult with non-small cell lung cancer. Some clones in this sample may be carry-over from other donors' samples. This sample comprised normal lung tissue adjacent to the tumor, obtained after neoadjuvant nivolumab, alone or with ipilimumab, at or shortly before surgery. As DNA, the CDR3 is TGCGCCAGCAGCCTCCAAGTACGCAGCATAAATCAGCCCCAGCATTTT. This sequence encodes CASSLQVRSINQPQHF.